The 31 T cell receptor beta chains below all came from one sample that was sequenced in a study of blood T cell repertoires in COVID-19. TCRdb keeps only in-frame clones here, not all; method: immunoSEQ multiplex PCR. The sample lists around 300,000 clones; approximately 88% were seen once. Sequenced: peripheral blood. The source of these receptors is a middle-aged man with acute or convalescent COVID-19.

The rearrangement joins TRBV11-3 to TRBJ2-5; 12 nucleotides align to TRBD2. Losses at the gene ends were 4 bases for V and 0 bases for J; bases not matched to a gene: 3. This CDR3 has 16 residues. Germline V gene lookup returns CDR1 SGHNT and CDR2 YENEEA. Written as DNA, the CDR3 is TGTGCCAGCAGCTCCGGACTAGCGGGGAACCAAGAGACCCAGTACTTC. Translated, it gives CASSSGLAGNQETQYF.

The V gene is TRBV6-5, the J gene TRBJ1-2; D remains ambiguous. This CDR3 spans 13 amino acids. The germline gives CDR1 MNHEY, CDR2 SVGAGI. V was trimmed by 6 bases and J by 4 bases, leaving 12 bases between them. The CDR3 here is CASSRGSLYGYTF. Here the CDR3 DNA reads TGTGCCAGCAGCCGCGGTAGTCTCTATGGCTACACCTTC.

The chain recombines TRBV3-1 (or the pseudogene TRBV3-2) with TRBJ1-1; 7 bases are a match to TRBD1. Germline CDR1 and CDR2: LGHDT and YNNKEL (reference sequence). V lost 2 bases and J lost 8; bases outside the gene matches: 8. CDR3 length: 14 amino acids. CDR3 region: CASSQSGTVTEAFF. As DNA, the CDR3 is TGTGCCAGCAGCCAATCCGGGACAGTGACAGAAGCTTTCTTT.

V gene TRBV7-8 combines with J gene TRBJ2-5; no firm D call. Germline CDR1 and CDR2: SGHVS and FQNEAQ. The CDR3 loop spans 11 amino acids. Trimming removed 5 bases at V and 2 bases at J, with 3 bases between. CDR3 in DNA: TGTGCCAGCAGCCCTCAAGAGACCCAGTACTTC. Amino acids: CASSPQETQYF.

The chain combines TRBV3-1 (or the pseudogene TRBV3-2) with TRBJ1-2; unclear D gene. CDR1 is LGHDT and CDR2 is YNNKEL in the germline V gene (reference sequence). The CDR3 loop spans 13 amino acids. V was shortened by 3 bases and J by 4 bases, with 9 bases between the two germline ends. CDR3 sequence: CASSHSSPYGYTF. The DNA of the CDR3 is TGTGCCAGCAGCCACTCCTCCCCCTATGGCTACACCTTC.

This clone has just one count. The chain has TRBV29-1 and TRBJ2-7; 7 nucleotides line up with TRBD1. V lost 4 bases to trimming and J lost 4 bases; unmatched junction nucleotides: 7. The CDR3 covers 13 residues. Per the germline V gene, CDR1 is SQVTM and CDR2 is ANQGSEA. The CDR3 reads CSVGQGYEYEQYF. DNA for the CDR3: TGCAGCGTTGGACAGGGATATGAGTACGAGCAGTACTTC.

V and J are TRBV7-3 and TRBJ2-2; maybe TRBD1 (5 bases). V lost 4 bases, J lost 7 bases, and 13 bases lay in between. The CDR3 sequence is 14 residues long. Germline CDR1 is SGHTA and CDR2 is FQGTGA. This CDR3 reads CASSSQQGSGELFF. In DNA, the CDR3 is TGTGCCAGCAGCTCTCAGCAGGGCAGCGGGGAGCTGTTTTTT.

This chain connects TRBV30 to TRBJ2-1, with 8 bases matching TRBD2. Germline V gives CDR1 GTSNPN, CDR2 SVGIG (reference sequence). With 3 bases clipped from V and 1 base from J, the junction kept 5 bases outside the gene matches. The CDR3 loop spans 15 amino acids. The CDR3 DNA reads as TGTGCCTGGAGCTTCGGGGGGGTTTCCTACAATGAGCAGTTCTTC. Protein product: CAWSFGGVSYNEQFF.

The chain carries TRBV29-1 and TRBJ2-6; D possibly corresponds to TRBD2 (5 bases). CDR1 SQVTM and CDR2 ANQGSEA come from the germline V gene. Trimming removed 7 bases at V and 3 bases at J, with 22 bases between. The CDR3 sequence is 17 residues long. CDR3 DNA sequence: TGCAGCGCAAGGACTTGGCAGGTTCCAAGTGGGGCCAACGTCCTGACTTTC. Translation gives CSARTWQVPSGANVLTF.

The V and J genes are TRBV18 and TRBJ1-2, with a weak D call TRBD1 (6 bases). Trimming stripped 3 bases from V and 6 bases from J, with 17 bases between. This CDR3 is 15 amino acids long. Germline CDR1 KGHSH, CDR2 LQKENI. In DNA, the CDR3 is TGTGCCAGCTCACCCGGGGCAGGGGCCCATGATGGCTACACCTTC. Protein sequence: CASSPGAGAHDGYTF.

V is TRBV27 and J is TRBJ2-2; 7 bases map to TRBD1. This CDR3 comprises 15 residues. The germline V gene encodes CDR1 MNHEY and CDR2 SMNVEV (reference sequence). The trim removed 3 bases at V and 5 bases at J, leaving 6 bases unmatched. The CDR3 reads CASSLLTGRTGELFF. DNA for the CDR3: TGTGCCAGCAGTTTGCTGACAGGGCGGACCGGGGAGCTGTTTTTT.

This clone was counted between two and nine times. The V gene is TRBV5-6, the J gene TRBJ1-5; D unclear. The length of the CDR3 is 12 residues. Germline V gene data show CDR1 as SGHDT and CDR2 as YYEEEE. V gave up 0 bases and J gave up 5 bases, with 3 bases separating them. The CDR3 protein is CASSLVDQPQHF. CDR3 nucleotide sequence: TGTGCCAGCAGCTTGGTAGATCAGCCCCAGCATTTT.

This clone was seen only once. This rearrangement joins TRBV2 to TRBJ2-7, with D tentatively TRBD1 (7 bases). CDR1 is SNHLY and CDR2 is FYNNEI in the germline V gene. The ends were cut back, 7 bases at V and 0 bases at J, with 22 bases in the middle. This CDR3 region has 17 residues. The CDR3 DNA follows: TGTGCCAGCACTGACAGGGACTTAACATTAGGCTCCTACGAGCAGTACTTC. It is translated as CASTDRDLTLGSYEQYF.

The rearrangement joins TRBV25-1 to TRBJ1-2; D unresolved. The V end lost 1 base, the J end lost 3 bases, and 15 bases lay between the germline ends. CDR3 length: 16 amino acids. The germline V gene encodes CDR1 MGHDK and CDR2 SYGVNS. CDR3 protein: CASSELGRGLDYGYTF. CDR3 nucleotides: TGTGCCAGCAGTGAATTAGGGCGGGGTCTGGACTATGGCTACACCTTC.

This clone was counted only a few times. The chain's CDR3 is CASRTGTYEQYF. DNA of the CDR3: TGTGCCAGCAGGACGGGGACTTACGAGCAGTACTTC. The chain carries TRBV6-5 and TRBJ2-7, with D perhaps matching TRBD2 (6 bases). Per germline, CDR1 MNHEY and CDR2 SVGAGI. CDR3 length: 12 residues. V dropped 6 bases and J dropped 4 bases, with 10 bases sitting between them.

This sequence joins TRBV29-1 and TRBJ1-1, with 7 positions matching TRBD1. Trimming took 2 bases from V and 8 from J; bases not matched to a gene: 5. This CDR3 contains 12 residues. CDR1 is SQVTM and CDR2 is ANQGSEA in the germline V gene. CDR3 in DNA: TGCAGCGTTGAAAAGGGGGCGACAGAAGCTTTCTTT. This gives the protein CSVEKGATEAFF.

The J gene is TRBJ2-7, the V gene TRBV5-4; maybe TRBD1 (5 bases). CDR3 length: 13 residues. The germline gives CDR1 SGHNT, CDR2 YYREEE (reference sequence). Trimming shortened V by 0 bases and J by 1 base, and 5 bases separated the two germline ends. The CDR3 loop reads CASSLGQSYEQYF. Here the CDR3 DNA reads TGTGCCAGCAGCTTGGGACAGTCCTACGAGCAGTACTTC.

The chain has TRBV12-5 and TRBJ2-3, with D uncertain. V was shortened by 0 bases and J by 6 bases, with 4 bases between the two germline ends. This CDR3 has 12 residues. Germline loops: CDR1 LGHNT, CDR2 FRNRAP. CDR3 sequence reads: CASGLVEDTQYF. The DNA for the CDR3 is TGTGCTAGTGGTTTGGTGGAGGATACGCAGTATTTT.

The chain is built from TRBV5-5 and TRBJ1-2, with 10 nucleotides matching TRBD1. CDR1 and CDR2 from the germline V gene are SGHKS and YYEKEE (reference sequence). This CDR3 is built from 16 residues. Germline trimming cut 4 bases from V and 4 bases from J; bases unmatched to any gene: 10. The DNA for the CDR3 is TGTGCCAGCAGCAGGGATGCGGGACAGGGGACCTATGGCTACACCTTC. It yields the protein CASSRDAGQGTYGYTF.

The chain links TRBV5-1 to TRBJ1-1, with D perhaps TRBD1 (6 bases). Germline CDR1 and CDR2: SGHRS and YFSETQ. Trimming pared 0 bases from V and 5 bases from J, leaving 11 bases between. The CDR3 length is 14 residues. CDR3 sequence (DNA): TGCGCCAGCAGCTTGGGCTACAGGGATACTGAAGCTTTCTTT. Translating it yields CASSLGYRDTEAFF.

The CDR3 DNA reads as TGTGCCACTGCCGGGGGGCAATACACTGAAGCTTTCTTT. It codes for CATAGGQYTEAFF. The chain links TRBV9 to TRBJ1-1; TRBD1 is a possible D gene (6 bases). Germline V gene data show CDR1 as SGDLS and CDR2 as YYNGEE. This CDR3 is 13 amino acids long. Trimming cost V 9 bases and J 3 bases, with 15 bases left between them.

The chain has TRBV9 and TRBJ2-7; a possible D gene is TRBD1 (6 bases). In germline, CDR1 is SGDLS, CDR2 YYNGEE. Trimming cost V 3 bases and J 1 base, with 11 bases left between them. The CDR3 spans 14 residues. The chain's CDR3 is CASSAQGGSYEQYF. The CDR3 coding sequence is TGTGCCAGCAGCGCACAGGGCGGGTCCTACGAGCAGTACTTC.

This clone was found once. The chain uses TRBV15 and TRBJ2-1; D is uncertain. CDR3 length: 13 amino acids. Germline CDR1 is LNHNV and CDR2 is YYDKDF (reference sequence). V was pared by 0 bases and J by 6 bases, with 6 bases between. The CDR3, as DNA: TGTGCCACCAGCAGAGATCGGGTCAATGAGCAGTTCTTC. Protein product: CATSRDRVNEQFF.

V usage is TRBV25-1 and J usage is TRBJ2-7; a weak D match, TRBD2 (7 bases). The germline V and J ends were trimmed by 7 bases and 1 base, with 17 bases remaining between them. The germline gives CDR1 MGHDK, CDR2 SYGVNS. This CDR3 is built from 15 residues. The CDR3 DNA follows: TGTGCCAGCACCGGGACCGGGGGGCCTTCCTACGAGCAGTACTTC. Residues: CASTGTGGPSYEQYF.

CDR3 in amino acids: CASSYRPAGRNEQFF. CDR3 in DNA: TGTGCCAGCAGTTACAGGCCCGCAGGGAGGAATGAGCAGTTCTTC. This chain connects TRBV6-5 to TRBJ2-1; TRBD2 is a possible D gene (6 bases). V was trimmed by 2 bases and J by 7 bases, leaving 15 bases between them. Germline CDR1 is MNHEY and CDR2 is SVGAGI. The CDR3 length is 15 residues.

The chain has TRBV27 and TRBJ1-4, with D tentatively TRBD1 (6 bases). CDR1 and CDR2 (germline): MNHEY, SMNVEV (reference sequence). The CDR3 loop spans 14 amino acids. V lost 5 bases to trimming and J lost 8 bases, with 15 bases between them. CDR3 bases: TGTGCCAGCAGTCCAGGGGTTCATGTGGAAAAACTGTTTTTT. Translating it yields CASSPGVHVEKLFF. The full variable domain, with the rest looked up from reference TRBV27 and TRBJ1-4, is EAQVTQNPRYLITVTGKKLTVTCSQNMNHEYMSWYRQDPGLGLRQIYYSMNVEVTDKGDVPEGYKVSRKEKRNFPLILESPSPNQTSLYFCASSPGVHVEKLFFGSGTQLSVL.

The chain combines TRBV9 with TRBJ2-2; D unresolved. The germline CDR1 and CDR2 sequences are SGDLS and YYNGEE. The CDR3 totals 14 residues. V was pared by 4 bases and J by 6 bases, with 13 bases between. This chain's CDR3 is CASSPPFRSGELFF. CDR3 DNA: TGTGCCAGCAGCCCCCCCTTTCGGTCCGGGGAGCTGTTTTTT.

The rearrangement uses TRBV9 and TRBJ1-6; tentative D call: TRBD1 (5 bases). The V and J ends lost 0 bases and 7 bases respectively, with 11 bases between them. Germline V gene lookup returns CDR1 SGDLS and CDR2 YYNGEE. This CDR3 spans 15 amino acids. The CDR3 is CASSVAAGNNSPLHF. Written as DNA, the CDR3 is TGTGCCAGCAGCGTAGCAGCAGGGAACAATTCACCCCTCCACTTT.

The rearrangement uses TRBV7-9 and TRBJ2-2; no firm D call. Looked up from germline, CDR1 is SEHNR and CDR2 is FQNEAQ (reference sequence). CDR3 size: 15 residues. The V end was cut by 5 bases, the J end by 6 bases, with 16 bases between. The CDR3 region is CASSPRDSNSGELFF. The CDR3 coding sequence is TGTGCCAGCAGCCCGCGCGACTCAAATTCCGGGGAGCTGTTTTTT.

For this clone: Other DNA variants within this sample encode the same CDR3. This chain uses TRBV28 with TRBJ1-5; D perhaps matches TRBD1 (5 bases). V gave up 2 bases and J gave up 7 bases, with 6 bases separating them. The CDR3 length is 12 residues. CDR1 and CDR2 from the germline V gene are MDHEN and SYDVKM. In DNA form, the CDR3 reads TGTGCCAGCAGTTTAACAGGCCAGCCCCAGCATTTT. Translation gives CASSLTGQPQHF.

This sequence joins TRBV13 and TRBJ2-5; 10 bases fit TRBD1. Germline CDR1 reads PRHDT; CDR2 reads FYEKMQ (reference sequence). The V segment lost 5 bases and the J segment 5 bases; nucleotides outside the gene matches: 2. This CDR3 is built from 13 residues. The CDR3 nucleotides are TGTGCCAGCAGCCAGGACAGGGGGGAGACCCAGTACTTC. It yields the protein CASSQDRGETQYF.